This T cell receptor (beta chain) is from a study of blood T cells in healthy people across ages. Germline assignment: CDR1 LGHNA and CDR2 YNFKEQ. The CDR3 is 16 residues long. V was cut by 6 bases and J by 3 bases, with 21 bases left in between. Through a sample-barcoded 5' primer and a J-beta primer mix, a second PCR was run for roughly 7 to 12 cycles. Each cDNA molecule was tagged by a template-switch adaptor that had 12 random nucleotides. TCRdb fed the 5' RACE reads into MiXCR, producing one record per CDR3 protein. Of around 1,000,000 distinct CDR3 sequences listed, under 30% were seen once; the top ten hold approximately 0.71%. Isolated per sample were at least 7 million PBMCs. This sample was also put to use in a study of T cells of mothers and their children. That paper notes: About 6 children and their three healthy Caucasian mothers were the donors. Normalized overlap was always slightly, never significantly, higher in related than unrelated mother-child pairs.

The sequenced material came from blood. The TCR sequence derives from a girl aged 2-10 years in good health. The chain joins TRBV4-2 to TRBJ2-7; D perhaps matches TRBD1 (5 bases). CDR3 nucleotides: TGTGCCAGCAGTCCCGACAGCCTCAGTACCTTCTACGAGCAGTACTTC. This codes for CASSPDSLSTFYEQYF.